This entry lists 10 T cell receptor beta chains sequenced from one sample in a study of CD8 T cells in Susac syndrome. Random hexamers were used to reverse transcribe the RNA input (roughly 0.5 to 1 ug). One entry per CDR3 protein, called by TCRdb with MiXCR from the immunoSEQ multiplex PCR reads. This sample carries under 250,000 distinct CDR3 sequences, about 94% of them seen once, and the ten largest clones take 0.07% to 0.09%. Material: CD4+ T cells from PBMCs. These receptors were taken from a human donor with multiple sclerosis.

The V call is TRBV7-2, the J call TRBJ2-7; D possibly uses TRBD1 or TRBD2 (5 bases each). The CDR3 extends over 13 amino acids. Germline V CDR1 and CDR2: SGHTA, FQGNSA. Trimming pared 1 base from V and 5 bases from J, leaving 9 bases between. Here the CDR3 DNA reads TGTGCCAGCAGCTTAGAACTAGGGGACGAGCAGTACGTC. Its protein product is CASSLELGDEQYV.

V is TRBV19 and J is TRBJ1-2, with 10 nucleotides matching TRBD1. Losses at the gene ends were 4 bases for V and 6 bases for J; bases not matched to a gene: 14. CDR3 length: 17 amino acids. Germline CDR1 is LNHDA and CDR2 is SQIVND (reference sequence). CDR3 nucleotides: TGTGCCAGTAGTAAGCACATACCGGGACAGGGGTCCAATGGCTACACCTTC. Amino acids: CASSKHIPGQGSNGYTF.

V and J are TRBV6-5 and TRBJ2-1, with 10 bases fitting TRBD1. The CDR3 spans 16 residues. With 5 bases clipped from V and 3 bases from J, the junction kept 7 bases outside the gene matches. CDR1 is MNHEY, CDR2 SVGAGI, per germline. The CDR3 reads CASSNDRGLFYNEQFF. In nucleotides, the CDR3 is TGTGCCAGCAGTAACGACAGGGGGCTATTCTACAATGAGCAGTTCTTC.

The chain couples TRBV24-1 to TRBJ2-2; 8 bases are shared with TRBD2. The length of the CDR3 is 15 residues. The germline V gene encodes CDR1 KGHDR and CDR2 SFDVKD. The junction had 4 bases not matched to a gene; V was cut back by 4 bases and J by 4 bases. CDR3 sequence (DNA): TGTGCCACCAGTGAGACTAGCGCGAGCACCGGGGAGCTGTTTTTT. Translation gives CATSETSASTGELFF.

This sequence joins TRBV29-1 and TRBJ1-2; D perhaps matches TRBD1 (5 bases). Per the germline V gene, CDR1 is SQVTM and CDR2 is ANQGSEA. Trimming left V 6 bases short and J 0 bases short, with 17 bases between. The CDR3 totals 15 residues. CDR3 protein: CSVLPGPGSNYGYTF. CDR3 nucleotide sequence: TGCAGCGTACTCCCGGGACCGGGTTCTAACTATGGCTACACCTTC.

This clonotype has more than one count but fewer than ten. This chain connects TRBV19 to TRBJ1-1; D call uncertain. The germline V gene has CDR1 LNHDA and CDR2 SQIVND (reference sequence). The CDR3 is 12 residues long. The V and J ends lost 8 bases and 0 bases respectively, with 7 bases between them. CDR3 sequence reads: CASGGVNTEAFF. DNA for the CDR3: TGTGCCAGTGGTGGAGTGAACACTGAAGCTTTCTTT.

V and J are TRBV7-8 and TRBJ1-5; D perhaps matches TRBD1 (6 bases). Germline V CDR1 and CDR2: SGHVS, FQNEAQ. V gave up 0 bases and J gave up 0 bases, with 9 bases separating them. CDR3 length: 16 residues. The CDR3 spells CASSLAQGYSNQPQHF. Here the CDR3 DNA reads TGTGCCAGCAGCTTAGCGCAGGGGTATAGCAATCAGCCCCAGCATTTT.

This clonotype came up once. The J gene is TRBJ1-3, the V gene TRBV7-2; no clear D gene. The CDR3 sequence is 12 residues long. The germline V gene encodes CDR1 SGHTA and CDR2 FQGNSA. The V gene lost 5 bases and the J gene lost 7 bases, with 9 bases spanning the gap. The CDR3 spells CASSEERNTIYF. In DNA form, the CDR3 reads TGTGCCAGCAGCGAAGAGAGGAACACCATATATTTT. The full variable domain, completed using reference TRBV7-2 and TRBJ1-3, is GAGVSQSPSNKVTEKGKDVELRCDPISGHTALYWYRQSLGQGLEFLIYFQGNSAPDKSGLPSDRFSAERTGGSVSTLTIQRTQQEDSAVYLCASSEERNTIYFGEGSWLTVV.

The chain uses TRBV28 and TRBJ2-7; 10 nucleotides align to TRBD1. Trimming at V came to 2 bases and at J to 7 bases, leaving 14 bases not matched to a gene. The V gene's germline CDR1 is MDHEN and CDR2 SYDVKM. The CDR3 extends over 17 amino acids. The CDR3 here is CASSLPWGQGMGGEQYF. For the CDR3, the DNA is TGTGCCAGCAGTTTACCCTGGGGACAGGGGATGGGGGGTGAGCAGTACTTC.

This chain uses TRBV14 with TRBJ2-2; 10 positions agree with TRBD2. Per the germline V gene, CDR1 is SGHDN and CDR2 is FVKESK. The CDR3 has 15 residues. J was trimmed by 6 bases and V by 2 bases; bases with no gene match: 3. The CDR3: CASSQLAGAPGELFF. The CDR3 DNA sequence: TGTGCCAGCAGCCAACTAGCGGGAGCACCCGGGGAGCTGTTTTTT.